The next 19 T cell receptor beta chains were all read from a single sample in a study of cytomegalovirus exposure and HLA in healthy donors. Both 60 Vbeta primers and 13 Jbeta primers went into the PCR. Only in-frame clones appear in the TCRdb table, and some are missing; sequencing was by immunoSEQ multiplex PCR. Among around 140,000 clones listed, around 80% were seen once. The specimen was PBMCs. The receptors were gathered from a woman in her 30s in good health and CMV-seronegative.

The J gene is TRBJ2-5, the V gene TRBV5-4; 9 positions agree with TRBD2. CDR1 is SGHNT, CDR2 YYREEE, per germline (reference sequence). V lost 4 bases to trimming and J lost 5 bases; unmatched junction nucleotides: 12. The CDR3 consists of 16 residues. CDR3 amino acids: CASSPWPSGELETQYF. Here the CDR3 DNA reads TGTGCCAGCAGCCCGTGGCCTAGCGGGGAGCTGGAGACCCAGTACTTC.

This chain uses TRBV27 with TRBJ2-1, with D perhaps TRBD1 (6 bases). V was cut by 4 bases and J by 4 bases, with 11 bases left in between. CDR3 length: 14 amino acids. Germline CDR1 is MNHEY and CDR2 is SMNVEV (reference sequence). Here the CDR3 DNA reads TGTGCCAGCAGTTGGGGGACAATGTACAATGAGCAGTTCTTC. It is translated as CASSWGTMYNEQFF.

This clone came up once. CDR3 residues: CASSQDPGRGLSGYTF. CDR3 DNA sequence: TGCGCCAGCAGCCAAGATCCCGGCAGGGGGCTATCTGGCTACACCTTC. V is TRBV4-1 and J is TRBJ1-2; 8 bases align to TRBD1. Germline CDR1 MGHRA, CDR2 YSYEKL. This CDR3 is built from 16 residues. The trim removed 0 bases at V and 7 bases at J, leaving 10 bases unmatched.

This clone came up a few times. CDR3: CASSQDLGGGSGEQFF. CDR3 nucleotide sequence: TGCGCCAGCAGCCAAGATTTGGGAGGGGGGTCGGGTGAGCAGTTCTTC. The V gene is TRBV4-3, the J gene TRBJ2-1; D possibly corresponds to TRBD2 (7 bases). Germline V gives CDR1 LGHNA, CDR2 YSLEER. CDR3 size: 16 residues. Trimming removed 0 bases at V and 9 bases at J, with 18 bases between.

The chain employs TRBV5-4 and TRBJ2-5, with D possibly being TRBD2 (6 bases). This CDR3 is built from 15 residues. V was clipped by 2 bases and J by 1 base, with 12 bases between them. CDR1 is SGHNT and CDR2 is YYREEE in the germline V gene (reference sequence). The CDR3 loop reads CASSLAQGLQETQYF. The DNA for the CDR3 is TGTGCCAGCAGCTTAGCCCAGGGACTCCAAGAGACCCAGTACTTC.

This clone was seen a few times. The chain links TRBV5-1 to TRBJ2-1; a weak D match, TRBD1 (6 bases). V lost 7 bases, J lost 2 bases, and 10 bases lay in between. The CDR3 length is 13 residues. In germline, CDR1 is SGHRS, CDR2 YFSETQ. The CDR3 region is CASRDIAYNEQFF. The CDR3 DNA reads TGCGCCAGCCGGGACATAGCCTACAATGAGCAGTTCTTC.

This clone showed up just a few times. In DNA form, the CDR3 reads TGTGCCACCGGGGGACTACGTATAGGCAATGAGCAGTTCTTC. Residues: CATGGLRIGNEQFF. This chain connects TRBV2 to TRBJ2-1; TRBD2 matches 7 bases. The CDR3 covers 14 residues. Unmatched junction bases numbered 12, after V lost 10 bases and J lost 6 bases. CDR1 and CDR2 (germline): SNHLY, FYNNEI. The entire variable domain, with the rest obtained from reference TRBV2 and TRBJ2-1, is as follows: EPEVTQTPSHQVTQMGQEVILRCVPISNHLYFYWYRQILGQKVEFLVSFYNNEISEKSEIFDDQFSVERPDGSNFTLKIRSTKLEDSAMYFCATGGLRIGNEQFFGPGTRLTVL.

The rearrangement joins TRBV19 to TRBJ1-5, with a possible D match to TRBD1 (5 bases). Between the trimmed V and J ends, which lost 4 bases and 7 bases, there was a span of 11 bases. Per the germline V gene, CDR1 is LNHDA and CDR2 is SQIVND (reference sequence). The CDR3 is made up of 13 amino acids. As DNA, the CDR3 is TGTGCCAGTAGTAATGGAAGGGGACAGCCCCAGCATTTT. Its protein is CASSNGRGQPQHF.

The V and J genes are TRBV25-1 and TRBJ2-2, with TRBD1 as a possible D gene (5 bases). This CDR3 contains 15 residues. The V end was cut by 0 bases, the J end by 5 bases, with 10 bases between. CDR1 and CDR2 (germline): MGHDK, SYGVNS. The CDR3 spells CASSEYQGTTGELFF. The DNA for the CDR3 is TGTGCCAGCAGTGAATACCAGGGTACGACCGGGGAGCTGTTTTTT.

This chain joins TRBV11-2 and TRBJ2-2; 12 bases align to TRBD1. The V gene's germline CDR1 is SGHAT and CDR2 FQNNGV. Trimming at V came to 3 bases and at J to 6 bases, leaving 11 bases not matched to a gene. The CDR3 runs to 18 residues. CDR3 region: CASSLWGRDRGQAGELFF. The CDR3 bases are TGTGCCAGCAGCTTGTGGGGCCGGGACAGGGGGCAGGCCGGGGAGCTGTTTTTT.

The chain carries TRBV2 and TRBJ2-1, with a possible D match to TRBD1 (5 bases). V dropped 11 bases and J dropped 9 bases, with 20 bases sitting between them. CDR3 size: 13 residues. Germline CDR1 SNHLY, CDR2 FYNNEI. The CDR3 sequence: CAAVGQRLGEQFF. For the CDR3, the DNA is TGTGCCGCGGTGGGGCAGAGGCTGGGTGAGCAGTTCTTC. The variable domain in full, with the rest retrieved from reference TRBV2 and TRBJ2-1, is EPEVTQTPSHQVTQMGQEVILRCVPISNHLYFYWYRQILGQKVEFLVSFYNNEISEKSEIFDDQFSVERPDGSNFTLKIRSTKLEDSAMYFCAAVGQRLGEQFFGPGTRLTVL.

The chain carries TRBV5-6 and TRBJ2-5; the match to TRBD1 covers 7 bases. Trimming cost V 4 bases and J 2 bases; bases outside gene matches: 11. Germline CDR1 is SGHDT and CDR2 is YYEEEE. The CDR3 loop spans 16 amino acids. Written as DNA, the CDR3 is TGTGCCAGCAGCCCCTATGGGGGACAGTTACAAGAGACCCAGTACTTC. This gives the protein CASSPYGGQLQETQYF.

J is TRBJ1-1 and V is TRBV2; unclear D gene. Trimming left V 7 bases short and J 3 bases short, with 12 bases between. The CDR3 totals 13 residues. In germline, CDR1 is SNHLY, CDR2 FYNNEI. The CDR3 bases are TGTGCCAGCATCCGGGAGTCGGACACTGAAGCTTTCTTT. It translates to CASIRESDTEAFF.

The chain uses TRBV7-3 and TRBJ1-1; D is perhaps TRBD1 (5 bases). The CDR3 covers 15 residues. Trimming stripped 5 bases from V and 0 bases from J, with 13 bases between. Germline V gene data show CDR1 as SGHTA and CDR2 as FQGTGA. The CDR3 region is CASSQRAGLNTEAFF. The CDR3 DNA reads TGTGCCAGCAGCCAAAGGGCAGGGTTGAACACTGAAGCTTTCTTT. Combining the CDR3 with reference TRBV7-3 and TRBJ1-1 gives the whole variable domain GAGVSQTPSNKVTEKGKYVELRCDPISGHTALYWYRQSLGQGPEFLIYFQGTGAADDSGLPNDRFFAVRPEGSVSTLKIQRTERGDSAVYLCASSQRAGLNTEAFFGQGTRLTVV.

There are a few counts of this clone. The chain has TRBV27 and TRBJ1-5; no clear D. V dropped 3 bases and J dropped 5 bases, with 8 bases sitting between them. The CDR3 consists of 13 residues. CDR1 and CDR2 (germline): MNHEY, SMNVEV (reference sequence). The CDR3 here is CASSFIRDQPQHF. The CDR3, as DNA: TGTGCCAGCAGTTTCATCCGGGATCAGCCCCAGCATTTT.

The rearrangement uses TRBV6-1 and TRBJ2-3; D unresolved. Germline V CDR1 and CDR2: MNHNS, SASEGT. Trimming stripped 6 bases from V and 2 bases from J, with 6 bases between. CDR3 length equals 12 residues. CDR3 bases: TGTGCCAGCAGGGCCCTCACAGATACGCAGTATTTT. Encoded protein: CASRALTDTQYF.

The chain joins TRBV7-8 to TRBJ1-5; D is unresolved. CDR1 and CDR2 (germline): SGHVS, FQNEAQ. This CDR3 is 13 amino acids long. Trimming left V 8 bases short and J 7 bases short, with 15 bases between. CDR3: CASCREGIQPQHF. The CDR3 DNA reads as TGTGCCAGCTGCCGTGAGGGCATCCAGCCCCAGCATTTT.

The chain joins TRBV19 to TRBJ1-5; 8 bases are a match to TRBD1. The CDR3 loop spans 16 amino acids. The ends lost 5 bases at V and 2 bases at J; junction bases unmatched: 8. Looked up from germline, CDR1 is LNHDA and CDR2 is SQIVND (reference sequence). In DNA, the CDR3 is TGTGCCAGTAGTTCCCCCCCGGGACAGGGCAATCAGCCCCAGCATTTT. Its protein is CASSSPPGQGNQPQHF.

The table lists this clone with a count of one. The genes are TRBV10-3 and TRBJ2-7, with a weak D call TRBD2 (6 bases). The CDR3 spans 14 residues. CDR1 and CDR2 (germline): ENHRY, SYGVKD. The germline V and J ends were trimmed by 4 bases and 4 bases, with 14 bases remaining between them. CDR3 bases: TGTGCCATCAGTGCCGGAGGGGTAGGTTACGAGCAGTACTTC. Translating it yields CAISAGGVGYEQYF.